A single sample is the source of the 27 T cell receptor beta chains below, sequenced in a study of sequential checkpoint blockade in melanoma. TCRdb's copy holds only in-frame clones and misses some; the assay was immunoSEQ multiplex PCR. The sample holds some 4,700 clones, 28% seen once. The treatment here: randomized to nivolumab then ipilimumab (arm A) or the reverse (arm B). The starting material was tumor tissue (inferred from file names), obtained from a patient given nivolumab and ipilimumab in sequence. The receptors here all came from a human donor with melanoma.

This clone rates as medium-sized. The rearrangement uses TRBV6-8 and TRBJ1-1; unclear D gene. V was clipped by 0 bases and J by 4 bases, with 9 bases between them. The CDR3 loop spans 14 amino acids. Germline CDR1 is MNHGY and CDR2 is SAAAGT. The CDR3 sequence is CASSYSPVGTEAFF. The CDR3 coding sequence is TGTGCCAGCAGTTACTCGCCAGTAGGCACTGAAGCTTTCTTT.

This clone has only a few counts. The chain recombines TRBV11-3 with TRBJ2-1, with 7 nucleotides matching TRBD2. In germline, CDR1 is SGHNT, CDR2 YENEEA. Trimming cost V 1 base and J 5 bases; bases outside gene matches: 11. The CDR3 totals 17 residues. CDR3 protein: CASSLGFGLAVNNEQFF. The CDR3 DNA follows: TGTGCCAGCAGCTTAGGTTTCGGTCTAGCGGTGAACAATGAGCAGTTCTTC. The entire variable domain, with the rest obtained from reference TRBV11-3 and TRBJ2-1, is as follows: EAGVVQSPRYKIIEKKQPVAFWCNPISGHNTLYWYLQNLGQGPELLIRYENEEAVDDSQLPKDRFSAERLKGVDSTLKIQPAELGDSAVYLCASSLGFGLAVNNEQFFGPGTRLTVL.

By share, this clone ranks as medium-sized (0.01 to 0.1%). The chain joins TRBV6-8 to TRBJ1-2; D not certain. CDR1 is MNHGY and CDR2 is SAAAGT in the germline V gene. The CDR3 totals 13 residues. Trimming shortened V by 5 bases and J by 5 bases, and 12 bases separated the two germline ends. The CDR3 reads CASSTDRTYGYTF. The CDR3, as DNA: TGTGCCAGCAGTACGGACCGGACTTATGGCTACACCTTC.

This clone was recorded a few times. The chain is built from TRBV11-3 and TRBJ2-1; 14 bases agree with TRBD2. V lost 5 bases to trimming and J lost 0 bases; unmatched junction nucleotides: 6. Germline CDR1 SGHNT, CDR2 YENEEA. This CDR3 is 18 amino acids long. CDR3 sequence: CASSLGLAGGRSYNEQFF. CDR3 DNA: TGTGCCAGCAGCCTAGGACTAGCGGGAGGACGCTCCTACAATGAGCAGTTCTTC.

V gene TRBV5-1 combines with J gene TRBJ1-3; TRBD1 agrees at 9 bases. The CDR3 sequence is 17 residues long. Germline V gives CDR1 SGHRS, CDR2 YFSETQ. Trimming took 0 bases from V and 3 from J; bases not matched to a gene: 7. CDR3 nucleotides: TGCGCCAGCAGCTTGGACCACAGGGGGCAATTTGGAAACACCATATATTTT. Protein: CASSLDHRGQFGNTIYF.

V is TRBV6-8 and J is TRBJ2-7; TRBD1 matches 9 bases. Germline trimming cut 6 bases from V and 3 bases from J; bases unmatched to any gene: 3. This CDR3 is built from 13 residues. Germline V gene lookup returns CDR1 MNHGY and CDR2 SAAAGT. This chain's CDR3 is CASRPGQGYEQYF. DNA of the CDR3: TGTGCCAGCAGGCCGGGACAGGGCTACGAGCAGTACTTC.

V usage is TRBV18 and J usage is TRBJ2-7; D not certain. Germline V gene sequence: CDR1 KGHSH, CDR2 LQKENI. Trimming shortened V by 3 bases and J by 0 bases, and 12 bases separated the two germline ends. The CDR3 runs to 15 residues. The CDR3 bases are TGTGCCAGCTCACCTATCCCTCTGAGCTCCTACGAGCAGTACTTC. It specifies CASSPIPLSSYEQYF. Full variable domain (missing parts from reference TRBV18 and TRBJ2-7): NAGVMQNPRHLVRRRGQEARLRCSPMKGHSHVYWYRQLPEEGLKFMVYLQKENIIDESGMPKERFSAEFPKEGPSILRIQQVVRGDSAAYFCASSPIPLSSYEQYFGPGTRLTVT.

This chain's CDR3 is CASSLAISGNTIYF. The DNA of the CDR3 is TGCGCCAGCAGCTTGGCTATTTCTGGAAACACCATATATTTT. The chain uses TRBV5-1 and TRBJ1-3; D not resolved. Per germline, CDR1 SGHRS and CDR2 YFSETQ. The CDR3 extends over 14 amino acids. Between the trimmed V and J ends, which lost 0 bases and 1 base, there was a span of 5 bases. The whole variable domain, filled in from reference TRBV5-1 and TRBJ1-3, reads KAGVTQTPRYLIKTRGQQVTLSCSPISGHRSVSWYQQTPGQGLQFLFEYFSETQRNKGNFPGRFSGRQFSNSRSEMNVSTLELGDSALYLCASSLAISGNTIYFGEGSWLTVV.

The chain employs TRBV30 and TRBJ2-2; D not resolved. The CDR3 is made up of 14 amino acids. The V end lost 5 bases, the J end lost 4 bases, and 14 bases lay between the germline ends. Germline assignment: CDR1 GTSNPN and CDR2 SVGIG (reference sequence). As DNA, the CDR3 is TGTGCCTGGTCCCCCTCCAGCCTCACCGGGGAGCTGTTTTTT. This encodes CAWSPSSLTGELFF.

The chain combines TRBV19 with TRBJ2-3; D possibly corresponds to TRBD2 (5 bases). With 7 bases removed from V and 4 bases from J, the gap between germline ends came to 15 bases. This CDR3 has 14 residues. The germline CDR1 and CDR2 sequences are LNHDA and SQIVND (reference sequence). In DNA, the CDR3 is TGTGCCAGTACCGCGTGGGGAGCTTCAGATACGCAGTATTTT. It encodes CASTAWGASDTQYF.

The chain is built from TRBV29-1 and TRBJ2-5; D is uncertain. CDR1 is SQVTM, CDR2 ANQGSEA, per germline. The CDR3 is 15 amino acids. Trimming stripped 3 bases from V and 4 bases from J, with 18 bases between. CDR3 loop: CSVESRFRVGETQYF. DNA for the CDR3: TGCAGCGTTGAGAGCCGGTTTAGAGTGGGAGAGACCCAGTACTTC.

This clone is judged medium-sized. The V gene is TRBV6-8, the J gene TRBJ1-2; maybe TRBD1 (5 bases). Germline V lookup: CDR1 MNHGY, CDR2 SAAAGT. The CDR3 consists of 16 residues. Trimming left V 1 base short and J 4 bases short, with 16 bases between. The CDR3 reads CASSYYGAGETYGYTF. In nucleotides, the CDR3 is TGTGCCAGCAGTTACTATGGGGCAGGAGAAACCTATGGCTACACCTTC.

The chain employs TRBV19 and TRBJ1-5; 7 nucleotides agree with TRBD1. This CDR3 contains 16 residues. The V and J ends lost 5 bases and 6 bases, in that order; junction bases with no gene match: 13. The germline CDR1 and CDR2 sequences are LNHDA and SQIVND (reference sequence). The CDR3 region is CASSLMTGMVGQPQHF. The CDR3 nucleotides are TGTGCCAGTAGTCTGATGACAGGGATGGTGGGTCAGCCCCAGCATTTT.

The table lists this clone with a few counts. The chain uses TRBV11-3 and TRBJ1-1; TRBD1 aligns across 10 bases. The germline V gene has CDR1 SGHNT and CDR2 YENEEA. Unmatched junction bases numbered 15, after V lost 4 bases and J lost 10 bases. CDR3 length: 16 residues. The CDR3 loop is CASSYSGTGVGGGAFF. The CDR3 bases are TGTGCCAGCAGCTATTCGGGGACAGGGGTAGGTGGTGGAGCTTTCTTT.

This clone was seen repeatedly, ten times or more. The rearrangement uses TRBV11-3 and TRBJ2-1; 8 bases align to TRBD1. The ends lost 0 bases at V and 3 bases at J; junction bases unmatched: 1. Germline CDR1 SGHNT, CDR2 YENEEA. CDR3 length: 15 residues. CDR3 DNA: TGTGCCAGCAGCTTAGAGACAGGGGACTACAATGAGCAGTTCTTC. As protein: CASSLETGDYNEQFF. Together with reference TRBV11-3 and TRBJ2-1, the CDR3 gives the full variable domain: EAGVVQSPRYKIIEKKQPVAFWCNPISGHNTLYWYLQNLGQGPELLIRYENEEAVDDSQLPKDRFSAERLKGVDSTLKIQPAELGDSAVYLCASSLETGDYNEQFFGPGTRLTVL.

This clone was detected ten times or more. This chain links TRBV28 with TRBJ2-7, with TRBD2 matching over 11 bases. Trimming cost V 4 bases and J 0 bases; bases outside gene matches: 11. The CDR3 consists of 18 residues. The germline CDR1 and CDR2 sequences are MDHEN and SYDVKM. The CDR3: CASSSSSGTSGHSYEQYF. The CDR3 DNA follows: TGTGCCAGCAGTTCTAGTTCCGGGACTAGCGGACACTCCTACGAGCAGTACTTC.

There are a few counts of this clone. The rearrangement links TRBV6-8 to TRBJ1-5; 7 bases are a match to TRBD1. This CDR3 spans 13 amino acids. Trimming at V came to 6 bases and at J to 7 bases, leaving 6 bases not matched to a gene. Germline CDR1 and CDR2: MNHGY and SAAAGT. The CDR3 region is CASSPDRAQPQHF. The CDR3 DNA reads TGTGCCAGCAGCCCCGACAGGGCCCAGCCCCAGCATTTT.

This clone showed up many times. Here the CDR3 reads CASSEVVKGVAGYTF. CDR3 DNA sequence: TGTGCCAGCAGTGAGGTCGTGAAGGGAGTCGCTGGCTACACCTTC. The chain has TRBV6-8 and TRBJ1-2; no firm D call. V lost 5 bases, J lost 7 bases, and 20 bases lay in between. CDR1 is MNHGY and CDR2 is SAAAGT in the germline V gene. The CDR3 sequence is 15 residues long.

This clone was seen more than once but under ten times. V gene TRBV28 combines with J gene TRBJ1-1; no definite D call. Per germline, CDR1 MDHEN and CDR2 SYDVKM. The CDR3 totals 13 residues. V was trimmed by 6 bases and J by 4 bases, leaving 12 bases between them. CDR3 sequence: CASSEPLVTEAFF. DNA of the CDR3: TGTGCCAGCAGCGAACCCCTCGTCACTGAAGCTTTCTTT.

This clone was seen only a few times. V gene TRBV6-8 combines with J gene TRBJ1-3; 9 bases fit TRBD1. Germline loops: CDR1 MNHGY, CDR2 SAAAGT. Losses at the gene ends were 5 bases for V and 1 base for J; bases not matched to a gene: 9. The CDR3 is 17 amino acids. The CDR3 here is CASSLPGQGVSGNTIYF. CDR3 nucleotides: TGTGCCAGCAGTCTCCCGGGACAGGGCGTTTCTGGAAACACCATATATTTT.

The gene calls are TRBV5-1 and TRBJ2-1; 7 nucleotides line up with TRBD2. CDR1 and CDR2 (germline): SGHRS, YFSETQ. V was clipped by 3 bases and J by 4 bases; unmatched bases: 4. This CDR3 has 14 residues. Here the CDR3 reads CASSSAGPYNEQFF. CDR3 DNA: TGCGCCAGCAGCTCAGCGGGGCCGTACAATGAGCAGTTCTTC. Full variable domain (rest looked up from reference TRBV5-1 and TRBJ2-1): KAGVTQTPRYLIKTRGQQVTLSCSPISGHRSVSWYQQTPGQGLQFLFEYFSETQRNKGNFPGRFSGRQFSNSRSEMNVSTLELGDSALYLCASSSAGPYNEQFFGPGTRLTVL.

The chain uses TRBV30 and TRBJ1-2; 7 bases map to TRBD1. This CDR3 has 14 residues. From germline, CDR1 is GTSNPN and CDR2 SVGIG (reference sequence). V lost 2 bases and J lost 4; bases outside the gene matches: 7. DNA of the CDR3: TGTGCCTGGAGTCCTCCGGGACAGACCTATGGCTACACCTTC. Translation: CAWSPPGQTYGYTF.

The rearrangement joins TRBV6-1 to TRBJ1-5; the match to TRBD1 covers 7 bases. Per the germline V gene, CDR1 is MNHNS and CDR2 is SASEGT. The CDR3 is 15 residues long. The trim removed 1 base at V and 0 bases at J, leaving 0 bases unmatched. The CDR3 is CASSEGQGSNQPQHF. CDR3 nucleotide sequence: TGTGCCAGCAGTGAAGGACAGGGTAGCAATCAGCCCCAGCATTTT.

CDR3 DNA sequence: TGCGCCAGCAGCTTGGACAGTAATGAAAAACTGTTTTTT. It is translated as CASSLDSNEKLFF. This chain joins TRBV23-1 and TRBJ1-4; a weak D match, TRBD1 (6 bases). TRBV23-1 is placed among ORFs of uncertain function. This CDR3 is 13 amino acids long. Trimming pared 6 bases from V and 4 bases from J, leaving 9 bases between.

The chain couples TRBV30 to TRBJ1-1; D remains ambiguous. The V gene's germline CDR1 is GTSNPN and CDR2 SVGIG (reference sequence). Deletions cut 0 bases from V and 6 bases from J, with 5 bases between. This CDR3 has 11 amino acids. The CDR3, as DNA: TGTGCCTGGAGTGTACGGGCTGAAGCTTTCTTT. This translates into CAWSVRAEAFF.

This clone was recorded many times. This chain links TRBV11-3 with TRBJ2-7, with 10 bases fitting TRBD1. The ends lost 2 bases at V and 5 bases at J; junction bases unmatched: 3. This CDR3 spans 14 amino acids. Germline CDR1 is SGHNT and CDR2 is YENEEA. The chain's CDR3 is CASSLRQGADEQYF. The CDR3 coding sequence is TGTGCCAGCAGCTTACGACAGGGGGCGGACGAGCAGTACTTC. Supplemented by reference TRBV11-3 and TRBJ2-7, the full variable domain reads EAGVVQSPRYKIIEKKQPVAFWCNPISGHNTLYWYLQNLGQGPELLIRYENEEAVDDSQLPKDRFSAERLKGVDSTLKIQPAELGDSAVYLCASSLRQGADEQYFGPGTRLTVT.

This chain connects TRBV11-3 to TRBJ2-1; no reliable D call. This CDR3 comprises 16 residues. Trimming shortened V by 5 bases and J by 0 bases, and 14 bases separated the two germline ends. The V gene's germline CDR1 is SGHNT and CDR2 YENEEA. Here the CDR3 reads CASSPLGLSSYNEQFF. Here the CDR3 DNA reads TGTGCCAGCAGCCCCCTCGGGTTGAGCTCCTACAATGAGCAGTTCTTC.